This T cell receptor (beta chain) was captured in a study of blood T cells in healthy people across ages. Broader study findings: Higher diversity and more naive CD4+ cells were features of long-lived donors, compared to aged donors. Older age coincided with a roughly linear decline in TCR beta diversity per million T cells.

CDR3 length: 19 residues. Germline values: CDR1 SGDLS, CDR2 YYNGEE. The V gene end was trimmed by 4 bases and the J gene end by 4 bases; junction bases not matched to a gene: 17. This clonotype was observed at least ten times. Its antigen is undetermined. A sample-barcoded 5' primer and a J-beta primer mix were used in a second PCR of about 7 to 12 cycles. Each of the cDNA molecules was tagged by a template-switch adaptor with 12 random nucleotides. TCRdb re-derived calls from the 5' RACE reads in MiXCR, one entry per CDR3 protein. The profile shows roughly 640,000 distinct CDR3 sequences, roughly 30% of them singletons. Whenever a sample was processed, at least 6.5 million PBMCs were isolated.

The clonotype originates from an elderly woman in good health. Sequencing was done on a sample of blood. This chain connects TRBV9 to TRBJ2-6, with 7 bases fitting TRBD1. The CDR3 nucleotides read TGTGCCAGCAGCCCCACGGGGCAGGCCAGGGGGTCCGGGGCCAACGTCCTGACTTTC. Protein product: CASSPTGQARGSGANVLTF.